The 2 T cell receptor beta chains below come from one sample, sequenced in a study of beta chain features in type 1 diabetes. The investigators reverse transcribed all of the isolated RNA, so they sequenced expressed TCRB transcripts. The data were produced by immunoSEQ multiplex PCR, yet TCRdb's version contains in-frame clones alone and is incomplete. Of over 700,000 clones detected, roughly 15% appear once; the ten largest clones hold 0.023%. Sequenced: naive CD4+ T cells from blood. The receptors stem from a young woman in good health.

The chain is built from TRBV18 and TRBJ2-2; no reliable D call. Germline CDR1 is KGHSH and CDR2 is LQKENI. CDR3 length: 18 amino acids. The ends were cut back, 6 bases at V and 0 bases at J, with 20 bases in the middle. DNA of the CDR3: TGTGCCAGCTCCCGGTCGGGCCCTTCATCTGCGAACACCGGGGAGCTGTTTTTT. This codes for CASSRSGPSSANTGELFF.

This clone has a handful of counts. The rearrangement uses TRBV10-1 and TRBJ2-2; no clear D gene. The CDR3 loop spans 13 amino acids. V was clipped by 5 bases and J by 3 bases, with 7 bases between them. CDR1 is WNHNN, CDR2 SYGVQD, per germline (reference sequence). For the CDR3, the DNA is TGCGCCAGCAGTCCCCATTACACCGGGGAGCTGTTTTTT. The encoded protein is CASSPHYTGELFF.